The clone carrying this T cell receptor (beta chain) was counted many times. What it recognizes is unknown. CDR3 size: 12 residues. V lost 0 bases and J lost 2, with 1 base in between. The V gene's germline CDR1 is DFQATT and CDR2 SNEGSKA (reference sequence). The source of the sample is a study of T cells after yellow fever vaccination. From the 5' RACE reads, TCRdb called clonotypes with MiXCR, one entry per CDR3 protein. Of hundreds of thousands of distinct CDR3 sequences listed, roughly 4% were seen once; the top ten hold 20% to 25%. General observations from the study: The presence of abundant clonotypes contaminating from the bulk population was possible in FACS-sorted repertoires. Few clonotypes appeared in both CD4 and CD8 compartments.

Sample: PBMCs, taken on the day of the yellow fever booster vaccination. The TCR originated in a man younger than 30 who received the YFV17D yellow fever vaccine. The chain joins TRBV20-1 to TRBJ2-2, with unresolved D. The CDR3 spells CSARDNTGELFF. The CDR3 coding sequence is TGCAGTGCTAGAGATAACACCGGGGAGCTGTTTTTT.